These 2 T cell receptor beta chains originate from one sample sequenced in a study of beta chain features in type 1 diabetes. What these receptors recognize is not known. Study outcomes and limitations: When Type 1 diabetes patients were examined, their TCRB CDR3s proved moderately but significantly shorter in all four CD4+ subsets.

Expressed TCRB transcripts were sequenced, since all the RNA that had been isolated was reverse transcribed. The protocol was immunoSEQ multiplex PCR, while the TCRdb copy is restricted to in-frame clones and leaves out a portion. The sample lists about 700,000 clones; around 15% were seen once. The sequenced sample consisted of naive CD4+ T cells from blood. All receptors derive from a man between 18 and 29 years old with type 1 diabetes.

In this sample, this clone turned up a few times. The gene calls are TRBV10-3 and TRBJ1-2; D uncertain. Germline CDR1 ENHRY, CDR2 SYGVKD. V was shortened by 4 bases and J by 5 bases, with 5 bases between the two germline ends. This CDR3 is 11 amino acids long. CDR3 DNA: TGTGCCATCAGTGTGGGTTATGGCTACACCTTC. Translated, it gives CAISVGYGYTF.

The V and J genes are TRBV6-1 and TRBJ2-2; D possibly corresponds to TRBD1 (6 bases). CDR3 length equals 13 residues. Germline V CDR1 and CDR2: MNHNS, SASEGT. Trimming pared 10 bases from V and 4 bases from J, leaving 13 bases between. The CDR3 bases are TGTGCCACTAGCAGGGGACGCACCGGGGAGCTGTTTTTT. Amino acids: CATSRGRTGELFF.